This TCR beta chain was recorded in a study of T cell responses to AZD1222 COVID-19 vaccine. Study results and limitations: Donors were mostly white British, more females; clonal diversity possibly underestimated. Sampling that yielded the repertoires occurred only after the peak T cell response.

This clone was recorded only once. The antigen is undetermined. The table came from immunoSEQ multiplex PCR; TCRdb's copy has only in-frame clones and leaves some out. Among about 96,000 clones listed, about 89% were seen once. Here the sequenced sample was peripheral blood, taken on day 0 of AZD1222 vaccination. The clonotype comes from an adult in good health.

The CDR3 DNA reads as TGTGCCAGCAGTGAGGGACTCGGGTTGGGCTATGGCTACACCTTC. Its protein is CASSEGLGLGYGYTF. The V gene is TRBV2, the J gene TRBJ1-2, with D perhaps matching TRBD1 (5 bases). The CDR3 loop spans 15 amino acids. CDR1 is SNHLY and CDR2 is FYNNEI in the germline V gene. The V end was cut by 3 bases, the J end by 4 bases, with 15 bases between.